Listed below are T cell receptor beta chains from one sample, sequenced in a study of response to subunit inactivated influenza vaccine. In TCRdb, the RT-PCR reads were re-called with MiXCR into one record per CDR3 protein. The table shows hundreds of thousands of distinct CDR3 sequences, with 16% occurring only once. The starting material was CD4+ T cells sorted from PBMCs, obtained approximately 25 months after vaccination. The receptors stem from a man aged 45 to 75 who received an inactivated influenza vaccine. CDR3s include the opening cysteine and the closing phenylalanine or tryptophan. A D gene is named only where the DNA matches it firmly. For some rows the clone size is stated as once, few or many, or as a class when expanded; others skip it.

size	V	D	J	DNA	CDR3
few	TRBV4-3	.	TRBJ1-3	TGCGCCAGCAGCCAAAAATTCAGCTCTGGAAACACCATATATTTT	CASSQKFSSGNTIYF
.	TRBV12-3/TRBV12-4	TRBD1	TRBJ1-2	TGTGCCAGCAGCCCAGGGGGCGCGTCTAACTATGGCTACACCTTC	CASSPGGASNYGYTF
few	TRBV20-1	TRBD2	TRBJ2-1	TGCAGTGCCTCCGGGACTAGCTTTAGTGAGCAGTTCTTC	CSASGTSFSEQFF
.	TRBV7-9	.	TRBJ2-1	TGTGCCAGCAGCTTAGCGGCAGGCGGGTGGGCGGACAATGAGCAGTTCTTC	CASSLAAGGWADNEQFF
.	TRBV3-1	.	TRBJ2-6	TGTGCCAGCAGCCGAAAGTTCTCTGGGGCCAACGTCCTGACTTTC	CASSRKFSGANVLTF
many	TRBV7-2	.	TRBJ2-7	TGTGCCAGCAGCTTAGCTGGAGGAACCTACGAGCAGTACTTC	CASSLAGGTYEQYF
.	TRBV7-9	TRBD2	TRBJ2-3	TGTGCCAGCAGCTTAGGAAGGGGCGGGGGGGCCGCAGATACGCAGTATTTT	CASSLGRGGGAADTQYF
.	TRBV20-1	TRBD2	TRBJ2-3	TGCAGTGCTAGTCGGGTTAGCGGGACAGATACGCAGTATTTT	CSASRVSGTDTQYF
.	TRBV4-1	.	TRBJ2-7	TGCGCCAGCAGCCAAGACCCAGGGATCTCCTACGAGCAGTACTTC	CASSQDPGISYEQYF
.	TRBV28	TRBD2	TRBJ2-1	TGTGCCAGCAGTCGAGCGGGGGGGCTGAACAATGAGCAGTTCTTC	CASSRAGGLNNEQFF
few	TRBV20-1	.	TRBJ2-5	TGCAGTGCTAGAGATGTGAACAACCAAGAGACCCAGTACTTC	CSARDVNNQETQYF
few	TRBV20-1	.	TRBJ2-7	TGCAGTGCTAGGGCCGCTTTAGCGGAGAGCTCCTACGAGCAGTACTTC	CSARAALAESSYEQYF
many	TRBV5-1	TRBD2	TRBJ2-2	TGCGCCAGCAGCGCGCCTAGCGGGGGGACCGGGGAGCTGTTTTTT	CASSAPSGGTGELFF
.	TRBV10-2	TRBD2	TRBJ2-3	TGCGCCAGCAGTGAGTCAGGGACTAGCCTTAAAGATACGCAGTATTTT	CASSESGTSLKDTQYF
few	TRBV3-1	TRBD2	TRBJ2-7	TGTGCCAGCAGCCACTCTAGCGGGAGCTACGAGCAGTACTTC	CASSHSSGSYEQYF
.	TRBV4-1	.	TRBJ1-2	TGCGCCAGCAGCCAAGATCCGGGCCGCTATAACTATGGCTACACCTTC	CASSQDPGRYNYGYTF
few	TRBV4-1	.	TRBJ1-1	TGCGCCAGCAGCCAAGGTCTAGGCCGGGCTGAAGCTTTCTTT	CASSQGLGRAEAFF
.	TRBV6-2/TRBV6-3	TRBD1	TRBJ2-3	TGTGCCAGCAGTTGGGACAGGAGTAGCACAGATACGCAGTATTTT	CASSWDRSSTDTQYF
many	TRBV12-3/TRBV12-4	.	TRBJ1-1	TGTGCCAGCAGCTTGGGGAAAGCTTTCTTT	CASSLGKAFF
many	TRBV7-2	.	TRBJ2-1	TGTGCCAGCAGCTTACTCTACAATGAGCAGTTCTTC	CASSLLYNEQFF
few	TRBV7-9	.	TRBJ2-5	TGTGCCAGCAGCTTAGGACAGGGAGGGTTCCAAGAGACCCAGTACTTC	CASSLGQGGFQETQYF
.	TRBV5-1	.	TRBJ2-1	TGCGCCAGCAGCTTGGGAGGCGGGCGCTCCTACAATGAGCAGTTCTTC	CASSLGGGRSYNEQFF
few	TRBV20-1	.	TRBJ2-7	TGCAGTGTAAAGACAGGGAGGGAAAACGAGCAGTACTTC	CSVKTGRENEQYF
.	TRBV5-1	TRBD1	TRBJ2-7	TGCGCCAGCAGGACAGGGGACTACGAGCAGTACTTC	CASRTGDYEQYF
many	TRBV5-1	.	TRBJ2-1	TGCGCCAGCCATAACCCAAGGGACAATGAGCAGTTCTTC	CASHNPRDNEQFF
.	TRBV11-2	.	TRBJ2-7	TGTGCCAGCAGATCCCTAGCGATGAACCCCCACGAGCAGTACTTC	CASRSLAMNPHEQYF
.	TRBV7-8	TRBD1	TRBJ2-2	TGTGCCAGCAGCCTCATAGGGGGCTCGGGCACCGGGGAGCTGTTTTTT	CASSLIGGSGTGELFF
few	TRBV6-2/TRBV6-3	.	TRBJ1-5	TGTGCCAGCAGTTACAGGGGTTCTGGGCAGCCCCAGCATTTT	CASSYRGSGQPQHF
.	TRBV20-1	TRBD1	TRBJ1-5	TGCAGTGCTAGAGACGGACAGGGGGGAATCTATCAGCCCCAGCATTTT	CSARDGQGGIYQPQHF
few	TRBV10-3	.	TRBJ2-2	TGTGCCATCAGAGGGGCAGCGAACACCGGGGAGCTGTTTTTT	CAIRGAANTGELFF
few	TRBV7-8	.	TRBJ2-3	TGTGCCAGCAGCTTAGTTGGGGAAGGGCAACCCACAGATACGCAGTATTTT	CASSLVGEGQPTDTQYF
few	TRBV3-1	TRBD2	TRBJ2-7	TGTGCCAGCAGCCAAACAGCGGGGATACTCTACGAGCAGTACTTC	CASSQTAGILYEQYF
.	TRBV12-3/TRBV12-4	.	TRBJ2-5	TGTGCCAGCAGTGAGGGGGGCAAAGAGACCCAGTACTTC	CASSEGGKETQYF
.	TRBV6-5	.	TRBJ2-1	TGTGCCAGCCGTACGGCATACAATGAGCAGTTCTTC	CASRTAYNEQFF
.	TRBV3-1	TRBD2	TRBJ2-7	TGTGCCAGCAGCCTTCGCTTGGGGAGGGACTACGAGCAGTACTTC	CASSLRLGRDYEQYF
many	TRBV12-3/TRBV12-4	.	TRBJ2-5	TGTGCCAGCAAGTTGGGAGAGACCCAGTACTTC	CASKLGETQYF
few	TRBV6-2/TRBV6-3	.	TRBJ2-7	TGTGCCAGCAGTTATGTTCATCAGCTCGGCACCTACGAGCAGTACTTC	CASSYVHQLGTYEQYF
many	TRBV15	.	TRBJ1-3	TGTGCCACCAGCAGAGAAGGGGGGGGCTCTGGAAACACCATATATTTT	CATSREGGGSGNTIYF
few	TRBV3-1	.	TRBJ2-5	TGTGCCAGCAGTTCAAGGTGGGAGACCCAGTACTTC	CASSSRWETQYF
.	TRBV20-1	.	TRBJ1-1	TGCAGTGCTAGAGTGGCAGGGCCCCTGACTGAAGCTTTCTTT	CSARVAGPLTEAFF
few	TRBV12-3/TRBV12-4	TRBD1	TRBJ2-7	TGTGCCAGCAGTATCGGGACAGGGCGACACGAGCAGTACTTC	CASSIGTGRHEQYF
.	TRBV5-6	TRBD1	TRBJ2-2	TGTGCCAGCAGCCCGGGACAGCACAGCGGGGAGCTGTTTTTT	CASSPGQHSGELFF
few	TRBV4-2	.	TRBJ2-7	TGTGCCAGCAGCCAAGGGACAGCAAAATCCTACGAGCAGTACTTC	CASSQGTAKSYEQYF
many	TRBV4-3	TRBD2	TRBJ2-1	TGCGCCAGCAGCCAAGAAGGAGCGGGAGGGGACAATGAGCAGTTCTTC	CASSQEGAGGDNEQFF
few	TRBV28	TRBD2	TRBJ2-3	TGTGCCAGCAGTCCCGCTTCCGTAGCGGGAGTCTCAGATACGCAGTATTTT	CASSPASVAGVSDTQYF
few	TRBV3-1	.	TRBJ1-6	TGTGCCAGCAGCCAAGCCCGGACAAATTATAATTCACCCCTCCACTTT	CASSQARTNYNSPLHF
.	TRBV3-1	.	TRBJ2-1	TGTGCCAGCAGCCGAGGTCCGGGACCTAGAAATGAGCAGTTCTTC	CASSRGPGPRNEQFF
.	TRBV6-2/TRBV6-3	.	TRBJ2-1	TGTGCCAGCAGGCTCTACACCAACAACAATGAGCAGTTCTTC	CASRLYTNNNEQFF
few	TRBV4-3	.	TRBJ1-4	TGCGCCAGCAGCCAAGGGATCCGTAGTCATGAAAAACTGTTTTTT	CASSQGIRSHEKLFF
few	TRBV10-3	.	TRBJ1-1	TGTGCCATCAGTGCGTGGCAGGGGATTGAAGCTTTCTTT	CAISAWQGIEAFF
.	TRBV6-7	.	TRBJ2-5	TGTGCCAGCAGGGAAGGACCGAGTCAGACCGGGGAGACCCAGTACTTC	CASREGPSQTGETQYF
.	TRBV24-1	TRBD2	TRBJ2-2	TGTGCCACCAGTAGCGGGAGGGCCGGAATCACCGGGGAGCTGTTTTTT	CATSSGRAGITGELFF
.	TRBV27	TRBD2	TRBJ2-3	TGTGCCAGCAGTGTGGTAGCGGGAGTCAATACGCAGTATTTT	CASSVVAGVNTQYF
few	TRBV3-1	.	TRBJ2-7	TGTGCCAGCAGCTGGGGAACGGGCCAGTACGAGCAGTACTTC	CASSWGTGQYEQYF